This T cell receptor (beta chain) was observed in a study of T cell responses to AZD1222 COVID-19 vaccine. Study background: Doses given second, at about 4 or about 12 weeks, were pooled. Study observations and caveats: Clonal diversity may have been underestimated in mostly white British donors. Unmutated variant regions reportedly attract nearly half of all spike-specific TCRs. After two AZD1222 doses, spike-specific TCR breadth and depth rose versus day 0.

Here immunoSEQ multiplex PCR was the method, and the copy in TCRdb shows in-frame clones only, minus some. The table lists around 190,000 clones, about 90% of them singletons. Germline loops: CDR1 SGDLS, CDR2 YYNGEE. Trimming took off 4 bases at V and 2 bases at J, with 15 bases between the two ends. This CDR3 has 16 amino acids. About this clone itself: Its antigen is not identified.

V gene TRBV9 combines with J gene TRBJ2-2; D is uncertain. The input for sequencing was peripheral blood, taken on day 0 of AZD1222 vaccination. This clonotype was obtained from an adult in good health. In DNA form, the CDR3 reads TGTGCCAGCAGCCCGGCGCCGACGACAAACACCGGGGAGCTGTTTTTT. Its translation: CASSPAPTTNTGELFF. The whole variable domain, filled in from reference TRBV9 and TRBJ2-2, reads DSGVTQTPKHLITATGQRVTLRCSPRSGDLSVYWYQQSLDQGLQFLIQYYNGEERAKGNILERFSAQQFPDLHSELNLSSLELGDSALYFCASSPAPTTNTGELFFGEGSRLTVL.